This T cell receptor (beta chain) was captured in a study of CD8+ T cells in alopecia areata. Whole-study findings and limits: The link between baseline CD8+ expansion and response remains uncertain with one nonresponder.

The authors extracted RNA and reverse transcribed it into cDNA as the sequencing template. Measured with immunoSEQ multiplex PCR; TCRdb has only the in-frame clones, and not every one. The sample has about 190,000 clones, about 60% seen once. The sample holds a few counts of this clone. Antigen specificity is unknown. This CDR3 has 12 amino acids. V was clipped by 6 bases and J by 9 bases, with 15 bases between them. Germline lookup yields CDR1 SQVTM and CDR2 ANQGSEA. Sample treatment: oral pan-JAK inhibitor, 5-10 mg twice daily. Alopecia areata patients gave lesional scalp punch biopsies and peripheral blood samples. The researchers isolated CD4+ and CD8+ T cells from PBMCs by sorting.

This chain uses TRBV29-1 with TRBJ2-1; tentative D call: TRBD2 (5 bases). This receptor was identified in a human donor with alopecia areata. The sequenced sample was CD4+ T cells sorted from blood, obtained at week 4, from a patient treated with tofacitinib. CDR3 in amino acids: CSVAAGEGEQFF. The CDR3 DNA reads as TGCAGCGTAGCAGCCGGAGAGGGTGAGCAGTTCTTC.